This passage covers 19 T cell receptor beta chains from one sample sequenced in a study of type 1 regulatory T cells (dated by TCRdb to about 2021). Their antigen targets remain unknown. The instrument was an Illumina MiSeq. Using fastp at Q25 and MiXCR, TCRdb reprocessed the public reads and kept productive beta chains. CDR3 protein duplicates are merged, each entry listing the most common genes and DNA. Across this sample there are about 42,000 distinct CDR3 sequences, with 9.5% to 15% seen only once. The top ten clonotypes cover approximately 8% of the sample. The specimen sequenced was cultured non-Tr1 T cells, either the whole culture or a sorted T cell fraction (not recorded which). What the cell subset or site label conveys for this sample: non-Tr1 population from the T-allo10 product. These receptors all come from a human donor in good health.

This clonotype was detected ten times or more. This chain connects TRBV15 to TRBJ2-1; D remains unclear. Germline CDR1 and CDR2: LNHNV and YYDKDF (reference sequence). This CDR3 comprises 13 residues. The V end was cut by 2 bases, the J end by 5 bases, with 7 bases between. The CDR3 DNA sequence: TGTGCCACCAGCAGAAGGGTTAACAATGAGCAGTTCTTC. Amino acid sequence: CATSRRVNNEQFF.

The sample holds many counts of this clonotype. This rearrangement joins TRBV7-3 to TRBJ2-6; tentatively, D is TRBD2 (6 bases). The V gene's germline CDR1 is SGHTA and CDR2 FQGTGA. V shed 2 bases and J shed 0 bases, with 14 bases lying between them. CDR3 length: 18 amino acids. The CDR3 region is CASSLAGTALSGANVLTF. The CDR3 region has the DNA TGTGCCAGCAGCTTAGCAGGGACTGCCCTCTCTGGGGCCAACGTCCTGACTTTC. Full variable domain (remainder filled in from reference TRBV7-3 and TRBJ2-6): GAGVSQTPSNKVTEKGKYVELRCDPISGHTALYWYRQSLGQGPEFLIYFQGTGAADDSGLPNDRFFAVRPEGSVSTLKIQRTERGDSAVYLCASSLAGTALSGANVLTFGAGSRLTVL.

At least ten counts were recorded for this clonotype. The chain recombines TRBV12-3 or TRBV12-4 with TRBJ1-2; 7 positions match TRBD1. The CDR3 contains 17 residues. Trimming cost V 5 bases and J 0 bases; bases outside gene matches: 12. The DNA for the CDR3 is TGTGCCAGCAGTCTCCACGGAGGGGGCATTACTAACTATGGCTACACCTTC. Protein product: CASSLHGGGITNYGYTF.

This clonotype came up many times. The CDR3 coding sequence is TGTGCCAGCAGCCCGGGGGGTCAGCCCCAGCATTTT. Its translation is CASSPGGQPQHF. V usage is TRBV7-9 and J usage is TRBJ1-5, with TRBD1 as a possible D gene (5 bases). The V gene's germline CDR1 is SEHNR and CDR2 FQNEAQ (reference sequence). V was clipped by 5 bases and J by 6 bases, with 8 bases between them. The CDR3 covers 12 residues.

The genes are TRBV5-6 and TRBJ1-5, with a weak D call TRBD1 (6 bases). CDR3 length: 14 residues. Germline V gives CDR1 SGHDT, CDR2 YYEEEE. With 2 bases removed from V and 4 bases from J, the gap between germline ends came to 10 bases. This CDR3 reads CASSFLQGNQPQHF. In DNA form, the CDR3 reads TGTGCCAGCAGCTTCCTACAGGGAAATCAGCCCCAGCATTTT.

V usage is TRBV19 and J usage is TRBJ2-6, with 7 bases fitting TRBD1. The CDR3 runs 19 residues. J was trimmed by 0 bases and V by 6 bases; bases with no gene match: 14. CDR1 is LNHDA, CDR2 SQIVND, per germline (reference sequence). The CDR3 reads CASSRRDRLLTSGANVLTF. Written as DNA, the CDR3 is TGTGCCAGTAGCCGCCGGGACAGACTCCTGACCTCTGGGGCCAACGTCCTGACTTTC.

By frequency in the sample, this clonotype is medium-sized. The V call is TRBV15, the J call TRBJ2-2, with a tentative D call TRBD2 (6 bases). Germline V gives CDR1 LNHNV, CDR2 YYDKDF (reference sequence). Trimming shortened V by 0 bases and J by 9 bases, and 11 bases separated the two germline ends. The CDR3 runs to 14 residues. In DNA, the CDR3 is TGTGCCACCAGCAGAGACGTTGGGGGGAGGGAGCTGTTTTTT. It yields the protein CATSRDVGGRELFF.

In this sample, this clonotype turned up many times. The rearrangement links TRBV5-5 to TRBJ2-1; TRBD1 is a possible D gene (6 bases). There are 15 residues in the CDR3. With 0 bases removed from V and 0 bases from J, the gap between germline ends came to 7 bases. Germline V gives CDR1 SGHKS, CDR2 YYEKEE (reference sequence). The CDR3 spells CASSLDRVSYNEQFF. As DNA, the CDR3 is TGTGCCAGCAGCTTGGACAGGGTCTCCTACAATGAGCAGTTCTTC.

The J gene is TRBJ2-5, the V gene TRBV7-9; a weak D match, TRBD1 (5 bases). Trimming stripped 1 base from V and 5 bases from J, with 11 bases between. Germline values: CDR1 SEHNR, CDR2 FQNEAQ (reference sequence). CDR3 size: 14 residues. CDR3 DNA: TGTGCCAGCAGCTTAGGGCAGGGAAAGGAGACCCAGTACTTC. Encoded protein: CASSLGQGKETQYF.

Only a few counts were recorded for this clonotype. This chain uses TRBV7-2 with TRBJ2-3, with unresolved D. Germline CDR1 SGHTA, CDR2 FQGNSA. V lost 0 bases, J lost 3 bases, and 7 bases lay in between. CDR3 length equals 14 residues. CDR3 nucleotide sequence: TGTGCCAGCAGCTTAGCCCAAAGGACAGATACGCAGTATTTT. Protein: CASSLAQRTDTQYF.

The CDR3 coding sequence is TGTGCCAGCAGCGGAGGACTAGCGGGGACCTACAATGAGCAGTTCTTC. Translating it yields CASSGGLAGTYNEQFF. The chain has TRBV5-5 and TRBJ2-1; TRBD2 aligns across 12 bases. From germline, CDR1 is SGHKS and CDR2 YYEKEE (reference sequence). The CDR3 runs to 16 residues. Losses at the gene ends were 4 bases for V and 2 bases for J; bases not matched to a gene: 4.

This clonotype occurred many times. The rearrangement uses TRBV27 and TRBJ1-1; D perhaps matches TRBD1 (5 bases). Germline assignment: CDR1 MNHEY and CDR2 SMNVEV (reference sequence). CDR3 length: 15 amino acids. V was pared by 3 bases and J by 4 bases, with 15 bases between. The CDR3 is CASSFGALGGTEAFF. DNA for the CDR3: TGTGCCAGCAGTTTCGGGGCATTGGGCGGCACTGAAGCTTTCTTT.

This clonotype appeared many times. This sequence joins TRBV25-1 and TRBJ2-2; a possible D gene is TRBD1 (5 bases). Germline CDR1 reads MGHDK; CDR2 reads SYGVNS. The V and J ends lost 5 bases and 13 bases respectively, with 17 bases between them. This CDR3 has 13 amino acids. The CDR3: CASSWGGELRLFF. For the CDR3, the DNA is TGTGCCAGCAGTTGGGGCGGTGAACTGAGGCTGTTTTTT. The full variable domain, in which reference TRBV25-1 and TRBJ2-2 provide the parts outside the CDR3, is EADIYQTPRYLVIGTGKKITLECSQTMGHDKMYWYQQDPGMELHLIHYSYGVNSTEKGDLSSESTVSRIRTEHFPLTLESARPSHTSQYLCASSWGGELRLFFGEGSRLTVL.

In this sample, this clonotype turned up a few times. The chain has TRBV7-2 and TRBJ1-5; a weak D match, TRBD1 (5 bases). Germline V CDR1 and CDR2: SGHTA, FQGNSA. The germline V and J ends were trimmed by 8 bases and 3 bases, with 11 bases remaining between them. This CDR3 region has 13 residues. CDR3 in DNA: TGTGCCAGCGCGAGGGGCTTCAATCAGCCCCAGCATTTT. Translation gives CASARGFNQPQHF. Drawing the rest from reference TRBV7-2 and TRBJ1-5, the complete variable domain is GAGVSQSPSNKVTEKGKDVELRCDPISGHTALYWYRQSLGQGLEFLIYFQGNSAPDKSGLPSDRFSAERTGGSVSTLTIQRTQQEDSAVYLCASARGFNQPQHFGDGTRLSIL.

This clonotype occurred many times. The chain carries TRBV29-1 and TRBJ1-5; D is possibly TRBD1 (6 bases). This CDR3 has 13 residues. Between the trimmed V and J ends, which lost 7 bases and 6 bases, there was a span of 16 bases. Germline V gene sequence: CDR1 SQVTM, CDR2 ANQGSEA. CDR3 protein: CSASAGGGQPQHF. Written as DNA, the CDR3 is TGCAGCGCCTCGGCCGGGGGCGGTCAGCCCCAGCATTTT.

This clonotype has just one count. Without the conserved terminal phenylalanine or tryptophan, this CDR3 likely stems from a read error. No DNA is shown, since the ends of the CDR3 on it are uncertain; the CDR3 is the one TCRdb lists. V and J are TRBV12-3 or TRBV12-4 and TRBJ2-3; TRBD2 is the table's D call, not checked against the DNA. The CDR3 is made up of 16 amino acids, end residues included. The CDR3 loop is CASSLSSGGFTDTQEC.

This clonotype appeared many times. The chain couples TRBV12-3 or TRBV12-4 to TRBJ2-7; tentative D call: TRBD1 (5 bases). The CDR3 loop spans 13 amino acids. V was trimmed by 1 base and J by 7 bases, leaving 11 bases between them. CDR3 amino acids: CASSLGPKGEQYF. As DNA, the CDR3 is TGTGCCAGCAGTTTAGGGCCCAAGGGGGAGCAGTACTTC.

This clonotype was observed a few times. The chain is built from TRBV9 and TRBJ1-2, with D perhaps matching TRBD1 (5 bases). The V end was cut by 2 bases, the J end by 6 bases, with 11 bases between. Germline CDR1 is SGDLS and CDR2 is YYNGEE. The CDR3 spans 13 residues. The DNA for the CDR3 is TGTGCCAGCAGCGTTTTCCCAGGGAATGGCTACACCTTC. It is translated as CASSVFPGNGYTF.

This clonotype was observed at least ten times. CDR3 DNA sequence: TGCAGTGCTAGAGATGGTCAGCGGGTTGACGAGCAGTACTTC. This gives the protein CSARDGQRVDEQYF. The V call is TRBV20-1, the J call TRBJ2-7; perhaps TRBD2 as D (6 bases). The CDR3 loop spans 14 amino acids. Trimming removed 0 bases at V and 5 bases at J, with 14 bases between. The V gene's germline CDR1 is DFQATT and CDR2 SNEGSKA (reference sequence).